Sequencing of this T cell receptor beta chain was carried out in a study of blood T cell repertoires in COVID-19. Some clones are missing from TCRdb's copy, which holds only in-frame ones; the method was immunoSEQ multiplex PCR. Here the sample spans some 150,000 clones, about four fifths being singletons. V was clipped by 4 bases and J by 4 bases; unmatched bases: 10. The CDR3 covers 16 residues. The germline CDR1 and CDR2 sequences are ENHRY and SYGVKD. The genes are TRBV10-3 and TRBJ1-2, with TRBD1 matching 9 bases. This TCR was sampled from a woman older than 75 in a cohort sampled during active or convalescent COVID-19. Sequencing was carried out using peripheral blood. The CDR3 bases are TGTGCCATCAGTGCCCAACAGATACAGGGGGCCTATGGCTACACCTTC. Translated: CAISAQQIQGAYGYTF.